This TCR beta chain was documented in a study of blood T cell repertoires in COVID-19. In the study overall: The study drew acute and convalescent COVID-19 samples from the United States, Italy and Spain. From T cells, B-cell-depleted T cells, or PBMCs came the material, which was cDNA or gDNA.

This clone was observed a few times. Generated by immunoSEQ multiplex PCR, the TCRdb table keeps only in-frame clones and is missing some. The sample lists around 450,000 clones; around nine tenths were seen once. The material sequenced was PBMCs or T cells enriched from blood (not recorded which). The TCR originated in a woman between 18 and 30 years old with acute COVID-19.

In DNA form, the CDR3 reads TGTGCCAGCAGCTTAGTCTACCCGAGTGGCTACACCTTC. It specifies CASSLVYPSGYTF. The chain joins TRBV7-9 to TRBJ1-2, with no clear D. V was cut by 1 base and J by 7 bases, with 10 bases left in between. There are 13 residues in the CDR3. Germline assignment: CDR1 SEHNR and CDR2 FQNEAQ (reference sequence).